Listed here is a single T cell receptor beta chain. What it binds is not known. This record comes from a study of T cell repertoires in cytomegalovirus infection. At the level of the study: It was the public TCR beta signatures that indicated both CMV infection and matching HLA type. The study's findings and limits: Dominating the ex vivo response were TCR beta clonotypes that were CMV-specific and HLA-C-restricted. Cumulative frequency (of public TCR beta family members) identified carriers of CMV plus the relevant HLA.

V dropped 3 bases and J dropped 7 bases, with 9 bases sitting between them. The CDR3 spans 12 residues. Per the germline V gene, CDR1 is MDHEN and CDR2 is SYDVKM. TCRdb processed the reads anew with MiXCR; each CDR3 protein has one entry. This sample has about 130,000 distinct CDR3 sequences, with around 30% found just once. The material sequenced was CD8+ T cells from cultured PBMCs, taken from culture after CMV antigen stimulation. The chain is built from TRBV28 and TRBJ1-1; a possible D gene is TRBD1 (5 bases). This clonotype originated in a human donor in good health (CMV status not recorded). Some clones in this sample may be carry-over from other donors' samples. The CDR3: CASSFRGDEAFF. CDR3 coding DNA: TGTGCCAGCAGTTTTAGGGGAGATGAAGCTTTCTTT.